The 10 T cell receptor beta chains given below trace back to one sample, sequenced in a study of cytomegalovirus exposure and HLA in healthy donors. Primers: 60 Vbeta forward and 13 Jbeta reverse. Using immunoSEQ multiplex PCR, the repertoire was profiled, and TCRdb retains in-frame clones only, with some absent. The sample records under 100,000 clones, approximately 79% being singletons. The sample consisted of PBMCs. Receptors originate from a man younger than 40 in good health and CMV-seronegative.

This clone was counted only a few times. The V gene is TRBV11-1, the J gene TRBJ2-7; D is undetermined. CDR1 is SGHAT and CDR2 is FQDESV in the germline V gene (reference sequence). This CDR3 region has 11 residues. Deletions cut 5 bases from V and 7 bases from J, with 9 bases between. The CDR3 DNA follows: TGTGCCAGCAGCCAAGTGAGTGAGCAGTACTTC. It yields the protein CASSQVSEQYF.

The chain combines TRBV28 with TRBJ1-5; 11 bases are a match to TRBD1. Germline V gene sequence: CDR1 MDHEN, CDR2 SYDVKM. V trimming: 6 bases; J trimming: 7 bases; junction bases outside the gene matches: 2. This CDR3 comprises 13 residues. The DNA for the CDR3 is TGTGCCAGCAGGGACAGGGGGCAGCAGCCCCAGCATTTT. This encodes CASRDRGQQPQHF.

This clone has a handful of counts. The CDR3 here is CASSQFVRGTEAFF. Here the CDR3 DNA reads TGTGCCAGCAGTCAATTTGTTAGGGGCACTGAAGCTTTCTTT. This sequence joins TRBV28 and TRBJ1-1, with D possibly being TRBD1 (5 bases). Trimming pared 5 bases from V and 4 bases from J, leaving 14 bases between. This CDR3 is 14 amino acids long. Germline V gene lookup returns CDR1 MDHEN and CDR2 SYDVKM. The full variable domain, completed using reference TRBV28 and TRBJ1-1, is DVKVTQSSRYLVKRTGEKVFLECVQDMDHENMFWYRQDPGLGLRLIYFSYDVKMKEKGDIPEGYSVSREKKERFSLILESASTNQTSMYLCASSQFVRGTEAFFGQGTRLTVV.

The V gene is TRBV21-1, the J gene TRBJ2-7; the table gives TRBD2 as D, unverified against the DNA. TRBV21-1 is a pseudogene segment. The CDR3 is 14 residues long. CDR3 bases: TGTGCCAGCAGCGAGTGCGGGGCCCCCTCCGAGCAGTACTTC. It codes for CASSECGAPSEQYF.

V usage is TRBV14 and J usage is TRBJ1-6; D remains ambiguous. V lost 3 bases and J 10 bases, leaving 10 bases between the germline ends. The CDR3 runs to 13 residues. Per germline, CDR1 SGHDN and CDR2 FVKESK. CDR3 in amino acids: CASSHNGRSPLHF. The CDR3 nucleotides are TGTGCCAGCAGCCATAACGGTCGGTCACCCCTCCACTTT.

The V and J genes are TRBV12-5 and TRBJ2-7; D is uncertain. V lost 5 bases, J lost 4 bases, and 12 bases lay in between. In germline, CDR1 is LGHNT, CDR2 FRNRAP. The CDR3 consists of 13 residues. The CDR3 sequence: CASGLGVSYEQYF. The CDR3 DNA sequence: TGTGCTAGTGGTCTCGGAGTTTCGTACGAGCAGTACTTC.

The CDR3 spells CASSPPWDRNYGYTF. DNA of the CDR3: TGTGCCAGCTCACCACCATGGGACAGGAACTATGGCTACACCTTC. The chain links TRBV18 to TRBJ1-2; the match to TRBD1 covers 8 bases. Germline V lookup: CDR1 KGHSH, CDR2 LQKENI. The J segment lost 2 bases and the V segment lost 0 bases, leaving 2 bases of the junction unmatched. The CDR3 consists of 15 residues.

This chain joins TRBV9 and TRBJ2-1; no reliable D call. CDR3 length equals 16 residues. Trimming took off 2 bases at V and 7 bases at J, with 19 bases between the two ends. The germline V gene encodes CDR1 SGDLS and CDR2 YYNGEE. This chain's CDR3 is CASSVQTVTPTNEQFF. The CDR3 DNA reads TGTGCCAGCAGCGTGCAAACAGTTACCCCTACGAATGAGCAGTTCTTC.

The chain couples TRBV6-5 to TRBJ1-2; D gene ambiguous. Germline V gene data show CDR1 as MNHEY and CDR2 as SVGAGI. With 0 bases removed from V and 3 bases from J, the gap between germline ends came to 11 bases. The CDR3 sequence is 15 residues long. The CDR3 is CASSYSKTFYYGYTF. DNA for the CDR3: TGTGCCAGCAGTTACTCGAAGACTTTCTACTATGGCTACACCTTC.

The CDR3 loop is CSASRDTQYF. The CDR3 coding sequence is TGCAGTGCTAGCCGGGATACGCAGTATTTT. The chain recombines TRBV20-1 with TRBJ2-3; D gene ambiguous. CDR3 length equals 10 residues. V gave up 3 bases and J gave up 6 bases, with 4 bases separating them. Looked up from germline, CDR1 is DFQATT and CDR2 is SNEGSKA (reference sequence).